A single sample gave rise to the 26 T cell receptor beta chains below, sequenced in a study of blood T cell repertoires in COVID-19. Profiled with immunoSEQ multiplex PCR; TCRdb holds only in-frame clones, not every one. This table holds under 300,000 clones, 86% found once. The sequenced material came from peripheral blood. The receptors were sampled from a woman in her twenties or thirties with active or convalescent COVID-19.

The chain has TRBV5-6 and TRBJ1-1, with 8 bases matching TRBD1. The CDR3 sequence is 15 residues long. Germline V gene data show CDR1 as SGHDT and CDR2 as YYEEEE. Germline trimming cut 4 bases from V and 5 bases from J; bases unmatched to any gene: 10. The CDR3: CASSQRQGLGTEAFF. Here the CDR3 DNA reads TGTGCCAGCAGCCAAAGACAGGGGTTAGGGACTGAAGCTTTCTTT.

The J gene is TRBJ1-5, the V gene TRBV28, with 10 bases aligning to TRBD1. CDR3 length: 15 residues. J was trimmed by 3 bases and V by 6 bases; bases with no gene match: 5. CDR1 and CDR2 from the germline V gene are MDHEN and SYDVKM. The CDR3 loop is CASRTGGINNQPQHF. The CDR3 bases are TGTGCCAGCAGGACAGGGGGCATTAACAATCAGCCCCAGCATTTT.

This chain links TRBV5-4 with TRBJ2-2; D gene uncertain. V was shortened by 0 bases and J by 2 bases, with 5 bases between the two germline ends. CDR1 is SGHNT and CDR2 is YYREEE in the germline V gene (reference sequence). The CDR3 is 14 amino acids. CDR3 sequence reads: CASSLGQNTGELFF. The CDR3 DNA sequence: TGTGCCAGCAGCTTGGGACAAAACACCGGGGAGCTGTTTTTT.

The chain links TRBV2 to TRBJ2-7; D unresolved. The CDR3 sequence is 12 residues long. CDR1 and CDR2 from the germline V gene are SNHLY and FYNNEI. Trimming removed 6 bases at V and 3 bases at J, with 9 bases between. CDR3 in DNA: TGTGCCAGCAGGGGCTCAGGCTACGAGCAGTACTTC. It translates to CASRGSGYEQYF.

This clone was observed a few times. The gene calls are TRBV27 and TRBJ2-7; 10 bases are a match to TRBD2. The CDR3 is made up of 19 amino acids. V gave up 2 bases and J gave up 4 bases; unmatched junction bases: 17. Looked up from germline, CDR1 is MNHEY and CDR2 is SMNVEV (reference sequence). The CDR3 region is CASSLRISGGSAGSYEQYF. CDR3 DNA sequence: TGTGCCAGCAGTTTAAGGATTAGCGGGGGGTCCGCGGGAAGTTACGAGCAGTACTTC.

The genes are TRBV7-9 and TRBJ2-7; 8 bases are shared with TRBD2. V trimming: 1 base; J trimming: 2 bases; junction bases outside the gene matches: 7. The CDR3 has 16 residues. Per the germline V gene, CDR1 is SEHNR and CDR2 is FQNEAQ (reference sequence). In nucleotides, the CDR3 is TGTGCCAGCAGCTTAGTGAGTGGCGGGGGGCCCTACGAGCAGTACTTC. This sequence encodes CASSLVSGGGPYEQYF.

V and J are TRBV3-1 (or the pseudogene TRBV3-2) and TRBJ1-5, with 11 positions matching TRBD1. The germline CDR1 and CDR2 sequences are LGHDT and YNNKEL (reference sequence). The CDR3 is made up of 17 amino acids. The V and J ends lost 1 base and 4 bases, in that order; junction bases with no gene match: 6. CDR3 coding DNA: TGTGCCAGCAGCCAAGGCCCCGGACAGGGGGCGAATCAGCCCCAGCATTTT. Protein product: CASSQGPGQGANQPQHF.

This clone has more than one count but fewer than ten. This rearrangement joins TRBV3-1 (or the pseudogene TRBV3-2) to TRBJ1-1, with D possibly matching TRBD1 (6 bases). The CDR3 sequence is 14 residues long. Trimming cost V 5 bases and J 4 bases, with 14 bases left between them. Germline V CDR1 and CDR2: LGHDT, YNNKEL (reference sequence). In DNA form, the CDR3 reads TGTGCCAGCAGCTACAGGGCCGCACCCACTGAAGCTTTCTTT. It is translated as CASSYRAAPTEAFF.

The CDR3 DNA reads as TGTGCCAGCTCACCACCTGGGACAGGGCCCTATGGCTACACCTTC. Amino acids: CASSPPGTGPYGYTF. The chain couples TRBV18 to TRBJ1-2; 9 bases agree with TRBD1. Germline CDR1 reads KGHSH; CDR2 reads LQKENI. V shed 0 bases and J 4 bases; nucleotides not matched to a gene: 3. This CDR3 comprises 15 residues.

The V gene is TRBV5-1, the J gene TRBJ2-7, with 8 nucleotides matching TRBD2. Unmatched junction bases numbered 5, after V lost 7 bases and J lost 2 bases. This CDR3 is 13 amino acids long. The germline V gene encodes CDR1 SGHRS and CDR2 YFSETQ. CDR3 loop: CASGGGITYEQYF. In nucleotides, the CDR3 is TGCGCCAGCGGCGGGGGGATCACCTACGAGCAGTACTTC.

The chain's CDR3 is CATSKNLAGDYNEQFF. Here the CDR3 DNA reads TGTGCCACCAGCAAAAATCTAGCGGGGGATTACAATGAGCAGTTCTTC. V is TRBV15 and J is TRBJ2-1; 10 nucleotides match TRBD2. This CDR3 comprises 16 residues. Germline CDR1 reads LNHNV; CDR2 reads YYDKDF (reference sequence). V shed 4 bases, J shed 4 bases, and the junction held 7 bases outside the gene matches.

The chain recombines TRBV7-2 with TRBJ1-3; tentatively, D is TRBD1 (6 bases). Germline values: CDR1 SGHTA, CDR2 FQGNSA. The CDR3 covers 15 residues. V dropped 3 bases and J dropped 4 bases, with 13 bases sitting between them. The CDR3 DNA reads TGTGCCAGCAGCTTGCTAGGGGGAGGGGGAAACACCATATATTTT. Protein product: CASSLLGGGGNTIYF. The complete variable domain, with remaining parts taken from reference TRBV7-2 and TRBJ1-3, reads GAGVSQSPSNKVTEKGKDVELRCDPISGHTALYWYRQSLGQGLEFLIYFQGNSAPDKSGLPSDRFSAERTGGSVSTLTIQRTQQEDSAVYLCASSLLGGGGNTIYFGEGSWLTVV.

The gene calls are TRBV4-2 and TRBJ1-5; 7 bases agree with TRBD1. The CDR3 consists of 19 residues. CDR1 and CDR2 from the germline V gene are LGHNA and YNFKEQ. V was clipped by 0 bases and J by 0 bases; unmatched bases: 11. The CDR3 nucleotides read TGTGCCAGCAGCCAAGATGGAGACAGGGTCGAGTATAGCAATCAGCCCCAGCATTTT. It translates to CASSQDGDRVEYSNQPQHF.

This clone showed up just once. The chain recombines TRBV15 with TRBJ1-1; 8 bases align to TRBD1. The germline V gene encodes CDR1 LNHNV and CDR2 YYDKDF (reference sequence). The CDR3 is 16 amino acids. J gave up 5 bases and V 3 bases, and 11 bases lay outside the gene matches. CDR3 nucleotide sequence: TGTGCCACCAGCAGGGGAGGACAGGGTGTAAGGACTGAAGCTTTCTTT. Translating it yields CATSRGGQGVRTEAFF.

With regard to this clone: At one of its ends the junction is not consistent with the germline gene, which may arise from a read error. This chain uses TRBV7-2 with TRBJ2-2, with a possible D match to TRBD2 (5 bases). The CDR3 loop spans 15 amino acids. Germline V lookup: CDR1 SGHTA, CDR2 FQGNSA. DNA of the CDR3: TGTGCCAGCAGATTAGCGCACACGAACACCGGGGAGCTGTTTTTT. Translating gives CASRLAHTNTGELFF.

The chain links TRBV6-6 to TRBJ2-7; D possibly corresponds to TRBD1 (5 bases). This CDR3 comprises 13 residues. Germline CDR1 and CDR2: MNHNY and SVGAGI (reference sequence). With 4 bases removed from V and 3 bases from J, the gap between germline ends came to 10 bases. The CDR3, as DNA: TGTGCCAGCAGTTCGGACATGCGCTACGAGCAGTACTTC. The encoded protein is CASSSDMRYEQYF.

The chain has TRBV20-1 and TRBJ2-1; TRBD2 matches 8 bases. Germline V CDR1 and CDR2: DFQATT, SNEGSKA (reference sequence). This CDR3 is built from 15 residues. Trimming removed 3 bases from V and 6 bases from J; junction bases left unmatched: 10. The CDR3 DNA follows: TGCAGTGCTAGTGTCCCCGGGGGGGCCATCAATGAGCAGTTCTTC. This codes for CSASVPGGAINEQFF.

This sequence joins TRBV7-2 and TRBJ2-5, with D hard to call. This CDR3 comprises 11 residues. V was trimmed by 5 bases and J by 2 bases, leaving 3 bases between them. Per germline, CDR1 SGHTA and CDR2 FQGNSA. Here the CDR3 DNA reads TGTGCCAGCAGCCCACAAGAGACCCAGTACTTC. This codes for CASSPQETQYF. The full variable domain, completed using reference TRBV7-2 and TRBJ2-5, is GAGVSQSPSNKVTEKGKDVELRCDPISGHTALYWYRQSLGQGLEFLIYFQGNSAPDKSGLPSDRFSAERTGGSVSTLTIQRTQQEDSAVYLCASSPQETQYFGPGTRLLVL.

The V gene is TRBV7-9, the J gene TRBJ2-1; D uncertain. V gave up 5 bases and J gave up 0 bases, with 11 bases separating them. The CDR3 covers 15 residues. Germline V gene data show CDR1 as SEHNR and CDR2 as FQNEAQ (reference sequence). CDR3 protein: CASSHDTRSYNEQFF. The CDR3 DNA sequence: TGTGCCAGCAGCCACGACACCCGCTCCTACAATGAGCAGTTCTTC. The full variable domain, completed using reference TRBV7-9 and TRBJ2-1, is DTGVSQNPRHKITKRGQNVTFRCDPISEHNRLYWYRQTLGQGPEFLTYFQNEAQLEKSRLLSDRFSAERPKGSFSTLEIQRTEQGDSAMYLCASSHDTRSYNEQFFGPGTRLTVL.

The V gene is TRBV19, the J gene TRBJ2-5, with D unresolved. V lost 5 bases to trimming and J lost 2 bases, with 6 bases between them. The CDR3 sequence is 12 residues long. Per germline, CDR1 LNHDA and CDR2 SQIVND (reference sequence). The CDR3 DNA sequence: TGTGCCAGTAGTGCAGGTCAAGAGACCCAGTACTTC. Translating it yields CASSAGQETQYF.

This chain uses TRBV11-2 with TRBJ2-1; possibly TRBD1 for D (5 bases). This CDR3 is 12 amino acids long. Trimming left V 7 bases short and J 8 bases short, with 12 bases between. Per the germline V gene, CDR1 is SGHAT and CDR2 is FQNNGV. The CDR3, as DNA: TGTGCCAGCATGGGGCTTATCGATGAGCAGTTCTTC. It translates to CASMGLIDEQFF.

This clone was seen more than once but under ten times. V and J are TRBV5-1 and TRBJ2-1; 10 nucleotides agree with TRBD2. The CDR3 extends over 17 amino acids. The J segment lost 7 bases and the V segment lost 3 bases, leaving 13 bases of the junction unmatched. The germline gives CDR1 SGHRS, CDR2 YFSETQ. The CDR3 region has the DNA TGCGCCAGCAGCTCAGGGGTGGCTAGCGGGGGCGGGAATGAGCAGTTCTTC. Its translation: CASSSGVASGGGNEQFF.

The chain employs TRBV15 and TRBJ2-5; D remains ambiguous. CDR3 size: 12 residues. CDR1 LNHNV and CDR2 YYDKDF come from the germline V gene (reference sequence). Trimming left V 3 bases short and J 7 bases short, with 9 bases between. This chain's CDR3 is CATSRERGTQYF. CDR3 nucleotide sequence: TGTGCCACCAGCAGGGAAAGAGGGACCCAGTACTTC.

This chain connects TRBV28 to TRBJ2-1; D is undetermined. The germline V gene has CDR1 MDHEN and CDR2 SYDVKM. This CDR3 comprises 10 residues. The CDR3 loop reads CAAGYNEQFF. The CDR3 bases are TGTGCAGCTGGCTACAATGAGCAGTTCTTC. The full variable domain, rest sourced from reference TRBV28 and TRBJ2-1, is DVKVTQSSRYLVKRTGEKVFLECVQDMDHENMFWYRQDPGLGLRLIYFSYDVKMKEKGDIPEGYSVSREKKERFSLILESASTNQTSMYLCAAGYNEQFFGPGTRLTVL.

The J gene is TRBJ2-3, the V gene TRBV13; 13 bases agree with TRBD2. CDR1 is PRHDT and CDR2 is FYEKMQ in the germline V gene (reference sequence). This CDR3 has 18 residues. V shed 3 bases and J 4 bases; nucleotides not matched to a gene: 10. CDR3 in DNA: TGTGCCAGCAGCTTCTCCTCACTAGCGGGGGGGCCCGCAGATACGCAGTATTTT. Amino acids: CASSFSSLAGGPADTQYF.

The V gene is TRBV5-1, the J gene TRBJ2-3, with 8 positions matching TRBD2. Unmatched junction bases numbered 7, after V lost 6 bases and J lost 1 base. This CDR3 comprises 15 residues. Germline loops: CDR1 SGHRS, CDR2 YFSETQ. The CDR3 spells CASTRNSGGTDTQYF. The CDR3 coding sequence is TGCGCCAGCACCAGGAATAGCGGGGGCACAGATACGCAGTATTTT.